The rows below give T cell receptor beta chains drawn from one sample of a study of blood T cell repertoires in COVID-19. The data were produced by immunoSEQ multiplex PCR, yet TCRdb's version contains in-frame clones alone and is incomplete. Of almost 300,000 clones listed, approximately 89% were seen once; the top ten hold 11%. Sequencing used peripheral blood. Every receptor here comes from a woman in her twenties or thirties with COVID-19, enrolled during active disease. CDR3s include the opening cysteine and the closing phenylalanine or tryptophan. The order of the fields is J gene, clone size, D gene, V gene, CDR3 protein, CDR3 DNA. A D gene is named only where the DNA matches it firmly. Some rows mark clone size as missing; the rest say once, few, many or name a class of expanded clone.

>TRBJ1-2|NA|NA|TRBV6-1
CASSEAGRDDTF
TGTGCCAGCAGTGAAGCAGGGAGGGATGACACCTTC
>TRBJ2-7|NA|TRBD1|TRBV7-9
CASSSLPDRVLYEQYF
TGTGCCAGCAGCTCCCTCCCGGACAGGGTCTTGTACGAGCAGTACTTC
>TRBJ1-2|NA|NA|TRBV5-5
CASSTEPGSYGYTF
TGTGCCAGCAGCACTGAGCCGGGGAGCTATGGCTACACCTTC
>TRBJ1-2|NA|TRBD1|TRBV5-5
CASSLISTGDYGYTF
TGTGCCAGCAGCTTAATCTCTACAGGGGACTATGGCTACACCTTC
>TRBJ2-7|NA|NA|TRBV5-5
CASSFGVGSGEQYF
TGTGCCAGCAGTTTTGGGGTGGGGTCGGGAGAGCAGTACTTC
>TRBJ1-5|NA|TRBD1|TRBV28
CASRAGQVNYLHQPQHF
TGTGCCAGCAGGGCGGGACAGGTTAATTACCTCCATCAGCCCCAGCATTTT
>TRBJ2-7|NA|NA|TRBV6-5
CAITRDYEQYF
TGTGCCATCACCAGGGATTACGAGCAGTACTTC
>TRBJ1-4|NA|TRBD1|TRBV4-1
CASSQPGGAGEKLFF
TGCGCCAGCAGCCAACCAGGGGGCGCGGGCGAAAAACTGTTTTTT
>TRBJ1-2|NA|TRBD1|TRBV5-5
CASSWTGPYGYTF
TGTGCCAGCAGCTGGACAGGGCCATATGGCTACACCTTC
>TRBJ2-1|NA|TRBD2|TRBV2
CASSESGGAFYEQFF
TGTGCCAGCAGTGAGAGCGGGGGGGCGTTTTATGAGCAGTTCTTC
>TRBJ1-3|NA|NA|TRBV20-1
CSAKSRGSVYF
TGCAGTGCAAAGAGTCGCGGATCCGTATATTTT
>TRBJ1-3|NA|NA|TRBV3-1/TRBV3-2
CASSQGTRSGNTIYF
TGTGCCAGCAGCCAAGGCACTCGCTCTGGAAACACCATATATTTT
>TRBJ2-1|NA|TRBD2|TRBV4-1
CASSTRRGRGHNEQFF
TGCGCCAGCAGCACCCGAAGAGGGAGGGGCCACAATGAGCAGTTCTTC
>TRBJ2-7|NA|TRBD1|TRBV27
CASSAWGTGSREQYF
TGTGCCAGCAGTGCATGGGGGACAGGGTCTAGAGAGCAGTACTTC
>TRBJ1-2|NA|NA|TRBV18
CASSPGSGKGYTF
TGTGCCAGCTCACCCGGTTCGGGGAAGGGCTACACCTTC
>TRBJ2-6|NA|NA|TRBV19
CASTMGHSGANVLTF
TGTGCCAGTACCATGGGACATTCTGGGGCCAACGTCCTGACTTTC
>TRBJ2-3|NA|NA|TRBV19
CASSLRGGWTTDTQYF
TGTGCCAGTAGCCTTCGTGGCGGATGGACAACAGATACGCAGTATTTT
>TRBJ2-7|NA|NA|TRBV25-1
CASSEGGPPYEQYF
TGTGCCAGCAGTGAGGGGGGACCCCCCTACGAGCAGTACTTC
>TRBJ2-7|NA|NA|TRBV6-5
CASSPFYGYEQYF
TGTGCCAGCAGTCCTTTTTACGGGTACGAGCAGTACTTC
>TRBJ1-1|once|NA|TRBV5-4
CASSLKGLWHEAFF
TGTGCCAGCAGCTTAAAGGGGTTGTGGCATGAAGCTTTCTTT
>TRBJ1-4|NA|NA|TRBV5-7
CASSTGGFWQNEKLFF
TGTGCCAGCAGCACGGGAGGGTTTTGGCAGAATGAAAAACTGTTTTTT
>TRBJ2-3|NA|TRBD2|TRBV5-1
CASSLETSGGYTQYF
TGCGCCAGCAGCTTGGAAACTAGCGGGGGTTATACGCAGTATTTT
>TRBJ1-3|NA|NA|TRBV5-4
CASSPRFGNTIYF
TGTGCCAGCAGTCCTCGGTTTGGAAACACCATATATTTT
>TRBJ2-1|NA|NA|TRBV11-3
CASSLGGGLKGYNEQFF
TGTGCCAGCAGCTTAGGAGGGGGTCTAAAGGGGTACAATGAGCAGTTCTTC
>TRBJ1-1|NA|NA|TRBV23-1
CASSQSNSEAFF
TGCGCCAGCAGTCAATCCAACTCTGAAGCTTTCTTT
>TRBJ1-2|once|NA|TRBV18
CASTDTGTMDGYTF
TGTGCCAGTACAGATACAGGGACCATGGATGGCTACACCTTC
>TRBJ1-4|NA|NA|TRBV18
CASSPGQSNEKLFF
TGTGCCAGCTCCCCGGGACAAAGTAATGAAAAACTGTTTTTT
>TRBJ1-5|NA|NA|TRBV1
CTSSSGWDSLVVSNQPQHF
TGCACCAGCAGCTCAGGATGGGACAGCTTAGTGGTTAGCAATCAGCCCCAGCATTTT
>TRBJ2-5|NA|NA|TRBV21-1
CASSKENTQGAEWETQYF
TGTGCCAGCAGCAAAGAAAACACCCAGGGGGCGGAGTGGGAGACCCAGTACTTC
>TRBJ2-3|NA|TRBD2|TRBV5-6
CASSGLGGRDTQYF
TGTGCCAGCAGCGGACTAGGAGGGAGAGATACGCAGTATTTT
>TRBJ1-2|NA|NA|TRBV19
CASSIYLSYGYTF
TGTGCCAGTAGTATCTACCTGAGCTATGGCTACACCTTC
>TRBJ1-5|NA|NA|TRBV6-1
CASSDQGLGNQPQHF
TGTGCCAGCAGTGATCAGGGGTTAGGGAATCAGCCCCAGCATTTT